Sequencing of this T cell receptor (beta chain) was carried out in a study of blood T cell repertoires in COVID-19. Clones were sequenced by immunoSEQ multiplex PCR, and TCRdb holds only the in-frame ones, with some missing. In the table there are around 150,000 clones, about 88% of which are singletons. V shed 6 bases and J shed 7 bases, with 16 bases lying between them. Per germline, CDR1 SNHLY and CDR2 FYNNEI. The CDR3 has 15 amino acids. Sequenced material: peripheral blood. The rearrangement links TRBV2 to TRBJ1-6; TRBD1 might be the D (6 bases). The clonotype originates from a human donor with COVID-19, enrolled during active disease. The donor label of this sample is uncertain. Written as DNA, the CDR3 is TGTGCCAGCAGCGGGACACAGGTCGTGAATTCACCCCTCCACTTT. This sequence encodes CASSGTQVVNSPLHF.